This TCR beta chain is from a study of blood T cells in healthy people across ages. Study outcomes and limitations: Donor CMV infection status was unknown, possibly confounding age-related changes in expanded clonotypes.

A sample-barcoded 5' primer and a J-beta primer mix were used in a second PCR of about 6 to 11 cycles. MiXCR, applied by TCRdb to the 5' RACE reads, yields one record per CDR3 protein. The table has 870,000 or so distinct CDR3 sequences, more than 25% seen once. After removal of 4 bases from V and 3 bases from J, the junction contained 6 bases not matched to a gene. The CDR3 is 14 amino acids. Germline V gives CDR1 SGHRS, CDR2 YFSETQ. This clonotype was seen more than once but under ten times. The target antigen is unknown. The sample comprised blood. This receptor was identified in a woman aged 80 or over in good health. The chain uses TRBV5-1 and TRBJ1-1; TRBD1 matches at 7 bases. For the CDR3, the DNA is TGCGCCAGCAGCGAGACAGGGTTAGACACTGAAGCTTTCTTT. It specifies CASSETGLDTEAFF.